Each of the 7 T cell receptor beta chains below was sequenced from the same sample in a study of T-cell reconstitution after alpha-beta-depleted transplantation in children (dated by TCRdb to the mid-2010s). The method was PCR. The reads were generated on an Illumina HiSeq 2500. TCR libraries were prepared with molecular barcoding, using unique molecular identifiers to normalize TCRbeta repertoire quantification. TCRdb took the public reads, trimmed them with fastp at Q25, ran MiXCR for clone calling and kept in-frame beta chains. Rows with a matching CDR3 protein are joined into one entry that keeps the most common DNA and genes. In this sample the table shows some 530,000 distinct CDR3 sequences, about an eighth of which occur a single time. Around 5.6% of the sample rests with the top ten. The specimen was PBMCs from the stem cell graft donor, collected from the stem cell graft. These receptors originate from a human donor who donated a stem cell graft to a child with combined immunodeficiency.

This clonotype was counted many times. This sequence joins TRBV10-3 and TRBJ1-5, with a possible D match to TRBD1 (5 bases). This CDR3 is built from 16 residues. Trimming removed 5 bases at V and 4 bases at J, with 18 bases between. Per the germline V gene, CDR1 is ENHRY and CDR2 is SYGVKD. The CDR3 coding sequence is TGTGCCATCAGTCAAACTTTCGACAGTGGAAATCAGCCCCAGCATTTT. The encoded protein is CAISQTFDSGNQPQHF.

The rearrangement joins TRBV4-3 to TRBJ2-1; 10 bases agree with TRBD2. This CDR3 spans 15 amino acids. The germline V gene encodes CDR1 LGHNA and CDR2 YSLEER. After removal of 0 bases from V and 9 bases from J, the junction contained 5 bases not matched to a gene. CDR3 sequence reads: CASSQDSGGAGEQFF. In DNA form, the CDR3 reads TGCGCCAGCAGCCAAGACAGCGGGGGGGCCGGTGAGCAGTTCTTC.

V usage is TRBV3-1 and J usage is TRBJ1-5; 9 positions match TRBD1. This CDR3 has 17 amino acids. The trim removed 0 bases at V and 5 bases at J, leaving 8 bases unmatched. CDR1 LGHDT and CDR2 YNNKEL come from the germline V gene (reference sequence). CDR3 residues: CASSQDKGTGSDQPQHF. Written as DNA, the CDR3 is TGTGCCAGCAGCCAAGATAAGGGGACAGGGTCCGATCAGCCCCAGCATTTT.

The chain combines TRBV4-3 with TRBJ1-1, with D possibly matching TRBD1 (6 bases). V lost 0 bases and J 0 bases, leaving 14 bases between the germline ends. CDR3 length: 17 residues. The germline V gene has CDR1 LGHNA and CDR2 YSLEER. DNA of the CDR3: TGCGCCAGCAGCCAAGAATGGCAGGGGATGGTGAACACTGAAGCTTTCTTT. Protein: CASSQEWQGMVNTEAFF.

The J gene is TRBJ2-7, the V gene TRBV6-2 or TRBV6-3, with 7 bases that match TRBD2. The CDR3 has 17 residues. Germline loops: CDR1 MNHEY, CDR2 SVGEGT. J was trimmed by 4 bases and V by 5 bases; bases with no gene match: 17. The CDR3 region is CASSRPTGTWEGYEQYF. CDR3 DNA sequence: TGTGCCAGCAGTCGTCCTACCGGGACCTGGGAGGGGTACGAGCAGTACTTC.

This clonotype was seen more than once but under ten times. V usage is TRBV7-9 and J usage is TRBJ2-5, with 7 bases matching TRBD1. The CDR3 totals 15 residues. The germline V gene has CDR1 SEHNR and CDR2 FQNEAQ (reference sequence). Unmatched junction bases numbered 8, after V lost 5 bases and J lost 2 bases. CDR3 DNA sequence: TGTGCCAGCAGCGCGTCGACAGGGAGTCAAGAGACCCAGTACTTC. This encodes CASSASTGSQETQYF.

In DNA, the CDR3 is TGTGCCAGCAGCCAACGAAGGGGGACTAGCTTTGCCGGGGAGCTGTTTTTT. Translating gives CASSQRRGTSFAGELFF. The chain employs TRBV3-1 and TRBJ2-2; 9 nucleotides align to TRBD2. CDR1 LGHDT and CDR2 YNNKEL come from the germline V gene (reference sequence). With V trimmed by 2 bases and J by 6 bases, 10 bases remained unmatched. The CDR3 consists of 17 residues.